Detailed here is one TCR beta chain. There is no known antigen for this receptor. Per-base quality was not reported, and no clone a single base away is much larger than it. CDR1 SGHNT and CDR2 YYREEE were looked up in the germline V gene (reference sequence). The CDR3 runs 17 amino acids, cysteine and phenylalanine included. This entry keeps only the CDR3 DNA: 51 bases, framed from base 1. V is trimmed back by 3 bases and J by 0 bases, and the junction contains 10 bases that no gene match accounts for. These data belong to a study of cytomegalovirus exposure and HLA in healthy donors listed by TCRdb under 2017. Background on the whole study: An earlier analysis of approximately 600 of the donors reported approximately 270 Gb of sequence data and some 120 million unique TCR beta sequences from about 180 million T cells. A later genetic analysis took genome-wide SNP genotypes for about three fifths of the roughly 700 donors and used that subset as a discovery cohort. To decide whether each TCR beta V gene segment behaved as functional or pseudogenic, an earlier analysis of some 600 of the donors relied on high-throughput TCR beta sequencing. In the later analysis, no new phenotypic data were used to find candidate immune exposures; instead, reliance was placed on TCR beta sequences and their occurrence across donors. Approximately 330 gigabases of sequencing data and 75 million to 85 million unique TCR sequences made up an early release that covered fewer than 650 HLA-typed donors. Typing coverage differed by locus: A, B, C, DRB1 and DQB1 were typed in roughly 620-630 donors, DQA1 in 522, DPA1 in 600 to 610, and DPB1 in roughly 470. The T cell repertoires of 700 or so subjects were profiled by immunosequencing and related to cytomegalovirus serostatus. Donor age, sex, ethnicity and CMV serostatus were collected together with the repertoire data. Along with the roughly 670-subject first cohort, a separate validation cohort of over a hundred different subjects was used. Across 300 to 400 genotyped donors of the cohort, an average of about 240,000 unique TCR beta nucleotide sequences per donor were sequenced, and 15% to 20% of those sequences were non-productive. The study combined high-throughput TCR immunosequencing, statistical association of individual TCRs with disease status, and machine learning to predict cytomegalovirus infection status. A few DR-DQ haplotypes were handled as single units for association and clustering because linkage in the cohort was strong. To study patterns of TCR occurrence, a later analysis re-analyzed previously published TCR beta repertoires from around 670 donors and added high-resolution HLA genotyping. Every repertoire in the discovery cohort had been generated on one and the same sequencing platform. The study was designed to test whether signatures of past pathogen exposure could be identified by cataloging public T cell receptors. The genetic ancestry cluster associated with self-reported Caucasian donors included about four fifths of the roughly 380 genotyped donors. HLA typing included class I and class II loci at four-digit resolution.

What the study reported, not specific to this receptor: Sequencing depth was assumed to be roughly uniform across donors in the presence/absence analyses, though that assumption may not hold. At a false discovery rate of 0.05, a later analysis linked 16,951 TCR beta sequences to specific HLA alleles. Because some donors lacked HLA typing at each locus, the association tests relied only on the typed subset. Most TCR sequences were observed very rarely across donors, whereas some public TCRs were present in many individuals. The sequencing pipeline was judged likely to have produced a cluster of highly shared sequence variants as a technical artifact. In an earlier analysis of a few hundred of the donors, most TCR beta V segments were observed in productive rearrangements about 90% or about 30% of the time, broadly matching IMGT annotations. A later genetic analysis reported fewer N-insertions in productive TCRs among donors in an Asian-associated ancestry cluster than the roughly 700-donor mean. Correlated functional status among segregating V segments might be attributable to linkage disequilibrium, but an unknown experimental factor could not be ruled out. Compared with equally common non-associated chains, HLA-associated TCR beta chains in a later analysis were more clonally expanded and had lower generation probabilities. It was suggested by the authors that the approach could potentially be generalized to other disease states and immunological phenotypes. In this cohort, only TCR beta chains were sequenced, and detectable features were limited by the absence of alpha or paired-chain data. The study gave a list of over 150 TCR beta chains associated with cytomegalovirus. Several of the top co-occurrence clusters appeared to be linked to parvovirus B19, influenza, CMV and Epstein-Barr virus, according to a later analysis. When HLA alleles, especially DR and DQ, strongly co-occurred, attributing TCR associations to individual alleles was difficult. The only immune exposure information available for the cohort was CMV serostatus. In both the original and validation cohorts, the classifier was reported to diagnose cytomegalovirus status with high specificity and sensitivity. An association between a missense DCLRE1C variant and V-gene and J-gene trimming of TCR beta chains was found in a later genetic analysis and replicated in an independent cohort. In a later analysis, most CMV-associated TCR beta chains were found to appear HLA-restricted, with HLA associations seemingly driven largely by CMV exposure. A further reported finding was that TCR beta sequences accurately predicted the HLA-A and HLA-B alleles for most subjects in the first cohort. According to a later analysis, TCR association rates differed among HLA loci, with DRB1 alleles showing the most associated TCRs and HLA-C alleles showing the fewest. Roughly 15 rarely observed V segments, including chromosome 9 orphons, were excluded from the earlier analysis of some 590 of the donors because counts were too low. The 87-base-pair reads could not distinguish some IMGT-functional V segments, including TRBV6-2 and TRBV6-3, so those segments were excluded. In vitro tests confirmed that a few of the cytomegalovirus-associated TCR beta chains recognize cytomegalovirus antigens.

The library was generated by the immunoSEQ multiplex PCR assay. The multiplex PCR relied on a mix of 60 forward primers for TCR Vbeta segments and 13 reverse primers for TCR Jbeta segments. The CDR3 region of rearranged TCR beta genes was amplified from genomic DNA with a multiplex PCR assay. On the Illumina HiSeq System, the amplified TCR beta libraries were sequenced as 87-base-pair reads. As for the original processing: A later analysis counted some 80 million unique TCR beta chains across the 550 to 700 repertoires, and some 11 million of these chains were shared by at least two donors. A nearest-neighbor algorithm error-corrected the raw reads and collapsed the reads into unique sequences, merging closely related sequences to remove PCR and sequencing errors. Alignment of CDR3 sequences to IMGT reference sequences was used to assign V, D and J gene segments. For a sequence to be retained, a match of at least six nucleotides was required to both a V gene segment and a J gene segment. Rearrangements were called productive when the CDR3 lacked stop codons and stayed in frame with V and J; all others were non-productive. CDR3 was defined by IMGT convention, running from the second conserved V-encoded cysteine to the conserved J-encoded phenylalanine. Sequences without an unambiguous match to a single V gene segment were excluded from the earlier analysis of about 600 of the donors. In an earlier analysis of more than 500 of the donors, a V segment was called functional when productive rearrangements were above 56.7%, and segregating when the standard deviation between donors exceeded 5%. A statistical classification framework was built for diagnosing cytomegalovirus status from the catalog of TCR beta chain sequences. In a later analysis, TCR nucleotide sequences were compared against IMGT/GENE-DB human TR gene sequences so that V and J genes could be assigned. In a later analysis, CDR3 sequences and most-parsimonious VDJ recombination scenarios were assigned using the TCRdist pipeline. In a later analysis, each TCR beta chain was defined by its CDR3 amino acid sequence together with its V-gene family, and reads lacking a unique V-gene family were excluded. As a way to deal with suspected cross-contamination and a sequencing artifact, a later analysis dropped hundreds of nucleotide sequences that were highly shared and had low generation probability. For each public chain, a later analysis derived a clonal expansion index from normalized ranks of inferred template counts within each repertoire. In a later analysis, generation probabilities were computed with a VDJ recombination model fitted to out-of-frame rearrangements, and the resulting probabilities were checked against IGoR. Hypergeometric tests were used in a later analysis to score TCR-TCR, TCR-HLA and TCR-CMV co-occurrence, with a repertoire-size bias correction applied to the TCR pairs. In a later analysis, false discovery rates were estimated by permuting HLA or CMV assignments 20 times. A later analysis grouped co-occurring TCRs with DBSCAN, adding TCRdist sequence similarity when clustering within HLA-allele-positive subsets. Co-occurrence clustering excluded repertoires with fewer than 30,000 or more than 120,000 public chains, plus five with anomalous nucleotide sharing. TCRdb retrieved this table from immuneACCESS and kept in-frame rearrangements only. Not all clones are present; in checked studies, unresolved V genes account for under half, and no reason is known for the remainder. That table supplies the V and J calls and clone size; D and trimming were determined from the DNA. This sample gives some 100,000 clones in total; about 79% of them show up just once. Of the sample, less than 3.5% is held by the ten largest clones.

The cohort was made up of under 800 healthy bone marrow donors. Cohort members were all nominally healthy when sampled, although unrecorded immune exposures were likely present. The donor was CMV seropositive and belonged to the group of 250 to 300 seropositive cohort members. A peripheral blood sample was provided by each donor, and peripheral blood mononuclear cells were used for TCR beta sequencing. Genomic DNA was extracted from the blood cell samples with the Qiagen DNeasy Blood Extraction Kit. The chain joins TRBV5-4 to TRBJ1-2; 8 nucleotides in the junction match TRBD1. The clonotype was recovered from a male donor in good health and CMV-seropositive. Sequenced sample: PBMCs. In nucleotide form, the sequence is TGTGCCAGCAGCTCGGGAAGGGACAGGCCAGCTAACTATGGCTACACCTTC. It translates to CASSSGRDRPANYGYTF.